Sequencing of this T cell receptor (beta chain) was carried out in a study of CD8 T cells in ankylosing spondylitis. From the 5' RACE reads, TCRdb called clonotypes with MiXCR, one entry per CDR3 protein. The table records over 450,000 distinct CDR3 sequences, about 12% of them present only once. This clonotype was counted ten times or more. Its specificity is not known. Deletions cut 0 bases from V and 0 bases from J, with 9 bases between. The CDR3 length is 15 residues. The germline gives CDR1 SGDLS, CDR2 YYNGEE. Findings of the study overall: There was a TCR beta motif, made of eight highly homologous variants, that appeared characteristic of ankylosing spondylitis blood.

The chain has TRBV9 and TRBJ1-1; D gene ambiguous. The receptor was derived from a male donor with ankylosing spondylitis. Sample: blood, either unsorted or a sorted T cell fraction (not recorded which). The CDR3 bases are TGTGCCAGCAGCGTAGCTCCCCTCATGAACACTGAAGCTTTCTTT. Translation: CASSVAPLMNTEAFF.